These T cell receptor beta chains were read from a single sample in a study of OX40 agonist ivuxolimab in advanced cancers. Clones were sequenced by immunoSEQ multiplex PCR, and TCRdb holds only the in-frame ones, with some missing. Found here are 70,000 or so clones, almost 90% of them singletons; the top ten hold about 10%. The sample consisted of CD4+ or CD8+ T cells sorted from blood, taken in a trial of the OX40 agonist ivuxolimab. The source of these receptors is an adult with an advanced solid tumor such as melanoma, head and neck, liver or kidney cancer. The conserved cysteine and the conserved F or W are not part of the CDR3 here. Fields, in order: J gene, CDR3 length, V gene, D gene, CDR3 protein. A D gene is named only where the DNA matches it firmly.

>TRBJ2-1|13|TRBV7-2|TRBD2
ASSLGTSGSNEQF
>TRBJ1-1|11|TRBV15|.
ATSMGLNTEAF
>TRBJ2-1|11|TRBV9|.
ASSAGVYNEQF
>TRBJ2-1|15|TRBV4-1|TRBD2
ASSLGTSGGANNEQF
>TRBJ2-1|12|TRBV27|TRBD2
ASSLMLAGVEQF
>TRBJ1-3|12|TRBV15|.
ATRSVRAGNTIY
>TRBJ2-3|12|TRBV7-7|.
ASSQTGSTDTQY
>TRBJ2-7|14|TRBV18|TRBD2
ASSPYVGGAAAEQY
>TRBJ2-1|13|TRBV7-3|TRBD2
ASSLAGGPSNEQF
>TRBJ2-1|16|TRBV30|TRBD1
AWSVAGQGLVGNNEQF
>TRBJ2-1|14|TRBV7-2|.
ASSLAGGSGGYEQF
>TRBJ2-7|11|TRBV7-3|.
ASSLGGRNEQY
>TRBJ1-3|14|TRBV7-6|.
ASSHPRGVSGNTIY
>TRBJ1-2|9|TRBV30|.
AWSVRSGYT
>TRBJ1-5|12|TRBV19|TRBD1
ASSIGQGRQPQH
>TRBJ2-3|12|TRBV7-2|.
ASSPRFLGDTQY
>TRBJ2-2|13|TRBV7-2|.
ASIPGGLRTGELF
>TRBJ2-1|13|TRBV4-3|TRBD2
ASSQGTSGYNEQF
>TRBJ1-2|11|TRBV11-3|.
ASSLEPTHGYT
>TRBJ2-5|9|TRBV5-1|.
ASRQQETQY
>TRBJ2-7|12|TRBV10-2|TRBD1
ASRLGQGTYEQY
>TRBJ2-5|11|TRBV11-2|.
ASSFTGYETQY
>TRBJ2-2|13|TRBV9|.
ASSTGTSNTGELF
>TRBJ2-1|14|TRBV4-3|TRBD2
ASSQDAVAGVAEQF
>TRBJ2-5|10|TRBV7-6|.
ASSLNRETQY
>TRBJ2-1|12|TRBV7-8|TRBD2
ASSFQGGTHEQF
>TRBJ2-5|12|TRBV29-1|.
SVGPEEGGETQY
>TRBJ1-1|11|TRBV5-4|.
ASSPDVRSEAF
>TRBJ2-7|13|TRBV2|TRBD2
ASKAGTSGGYEQY
>TRBJ2-1|13|TRBV10-3|TRBD2
ATGLAGVSYNEQF
>TRBJ1-4|11|TRBV7-9|.
ASSLAGSEKLF
>TRBJ2-5|12|TRBV7-2|.
ASSLARLQETQY
>TRBJ2-2|11|TRBV6-6|.
AIQEGGTGELF
>TRBJ2-3|14|TRBV6-1|TRBD2
ASSALASGATDTQY
>TRBJ1-5|11|TRBV18|.
ASSPHRDQPQH
>TRBJ2-1|16|TRBV7-8|TRBD2
ASSRNIGREGYYNEQF
>TRBJ1-1|12|TRBV27|.
ASSPTGRGTEAF
>TRBJ1-4|14|TRBV19|.
ATTGTRNEGGEKLF
>TRBJ1-6|12|TRBV30|.
AWSAGKGASPLH
>TRBJ2-3|14|TRBV19|.
ASSLLRGVSTDTQY
>TRBJ2-5|10|TRBV5-1|.
ASAFYQETQY
>TRBJ2-3|14|TRBV5-1|TRBD2
ASSLGSVGGSDTQY
>TRBJ2-7|13|TRBV1|.
TSSRAREVQAEQY
>TRBJ1-6|13|TRBV13|TRBD1
ASSFQSGGSSPLH
>TRBJ1-2|11|TRBV28|.
ASSLGQAYGYT
>TRBJ1-1|11|TRBV11-3|.
ASSRGGRTEAF